This TCR beta chain is from a study of T cells in Graves' hyperthyroidism and ophthalmopathy. Diagnosis rested on symptoms, serum thyroxine and TRAb, thyroid ultrasound, and orbital computed tomography. Overall study results and limits: From stable hyperthyroidism, ophthalmopathy was set apart by a 13 V-J model.

RNA transcripts gave rise to amplified TCR beta CDR3 regions. A set of HTBI primers served as the primers for a first-round RT-PCR of the TCR CDR3. TCRdb analysed the multiplex PCR reads with MiXCR anew, one entry per CDR3 protein. This sample carries 250,000 to 300,000 distinct CDR3 sequences, around 13% of them seen once, and the ten largest clones take 7% to 9%. This clonotype was recorded a few times. Antigen unknown. This receptor was obtained from a woman in her forties with Graves' hyperthyroidism. The sequenced sample consisted of blood.

The CDR3 spells CASSEGAGFGEQYF. Written as DNA, the CDR3 is TGTGCCAGCAGTGAAGGGGCAGGTTTTGGCGAGCAGTACTTC. J is TRBJ2-7 and V is TRBV6-1; D ambiguous. This CDR3 region has 14 residues. Germline V gene data show CDR1 as MNHNS and CDR2 as SASEGT. Trimming pared 1 base from V and 6 bases from J, leaving 13 bases between.